This TCR beta chain stems from a study of brain T cells in children with intractable seizures. The sequenced cases were selected for having the highest brain T cell transcript signatures. This clone was seen only once. Assay used: immunoSEQ multiplex PCR; TCRdb lists only in-frame clones, some missing. This sample has 60,000 to 65,000 clones, with 95% to 97% found just once. This TCR came from a boy in the first two years of life with focal cortical dysplasia and intractable seizures. The starting material was peripheral blood, obtained at surgery.

DNA for the CDR3: TGTGCCAGCAGTTTATACGGGGAGCTGTTTTTT. Protein product: CASSLYGELFF. The chain has TRBV28 and TRBJ2-2; D is unclear. CDR1 and CDR2 (germline): MDHEN, SYDVKM. Trimming took 1 base from V and 7 from J, leaving 1 base between them. CDR3 length equals 11 residues.